Listed below are T cell receptor beta chains from one sample, sequenced in a study of CD8 T cells in ankylosing spondylitis. TCRdb reanalysed the 5' RACE reads using MiXCR and keeps one entry per CDR3 protein. The table has some 71,000 distinct CDR3 sequences, under 5.5% seen once. The sample was blood, either unsorted or a sorted T cell fraction (not recorded which). These receptors were taken from a male donor with ankylosing spondylitis or in good health (not recorded which). Both conserved end residues are trimmed from each CDR3. Each record gives: J gene, V gene, CDR3 protein.

TRBJ2-7 | TRBV20-1 | SAPTGTAYEQY
TRBJ1-1 | TRBV10-3 | AISDLAGDTEAF
TRBJ2-3 | TRBV28 | ASTVPGQNTDTQY
TRBJ1-1 | TRBV9 | ASSPRGGVKALNTEAF
TRBJ2-5 | TRBV3-1 | ASSPDLRETQY
TRBJ2-1 | TRBV5-1 | ASSRGGSSYNEQF
TRBJ2-6 | TRBV20-1 | SARVGAWGSGANVLT
TRBJ2-7 | TRBV20-1 | SGGRTRTYEQY
TRBJ2-2 | TRBV20-1 | SAPDESTGELF
TRBJ2-3 | TRBV27 | ASSLVRPSTDTQY
TRBJ2-5 | TRBV5-1 | ASGLSGGSETQY
TRBJ2-2 | TRBV28 | ASIGPNTGELF
TRBJ1-1 | TRBV7-9 | SSSLDNTEAF
TRBJ2-5 | TRBV20-1 | SASGQRGRPETQY
TRBJ1-5 | TRBV5-1 | ASSLDGGSNQPQH
TRBJ1-5 | TRBV10-3 | AIRTGGQPQH
TRBJ1-6 | TRBV12-3/TRBV12-4 | ASSPADRGRSPLH
TRBJ2-7 | TRBV6-2/TRBV6-3 | ASKSDVTRYEQY
TRBJ2-7 | TRBV10-3 | AISNTGTGLTYEQY
TRBJ1-2 | TRBV29-1 | SALPSSGYT
TRBJ2-2 | TRBV29-1 | SVEGTPRGTGELF
TRBJ1-5 | TRBV7-8 | ATGGTDSNQPQH
TRBJ2-5 | TRBV5-1 | ASSPGAGTGETQY
TRBJ2-3 | TRBV5-1 | ASSSWDGKTTDTQY
TRBJ2-5 | TRBV15 | ATSRDWETQY
TRBJ2-7 | TRBV2 | AAAPAAYEQY
TRBJ2-2 | TRBV20-1 | SAPSGGANTGELF
TRBJ2-3 | TRBV7-6 | ASSPLAGSQTDTQY
TRBJ2-5 | TRBV10-3 | AISGGTGEGTQY
TRBJ1-3 | TRBV11-2 | ASSSTGVRNTIF
TRBJ2-1 | TRBV29-1 | SVVVAGANNEQF
TRBJ2-3 | TRBV7-9 | ASSRAFGPDTQY
TRBJ2-1 | TRBV29-1 | SVGRDTPPYNEQF